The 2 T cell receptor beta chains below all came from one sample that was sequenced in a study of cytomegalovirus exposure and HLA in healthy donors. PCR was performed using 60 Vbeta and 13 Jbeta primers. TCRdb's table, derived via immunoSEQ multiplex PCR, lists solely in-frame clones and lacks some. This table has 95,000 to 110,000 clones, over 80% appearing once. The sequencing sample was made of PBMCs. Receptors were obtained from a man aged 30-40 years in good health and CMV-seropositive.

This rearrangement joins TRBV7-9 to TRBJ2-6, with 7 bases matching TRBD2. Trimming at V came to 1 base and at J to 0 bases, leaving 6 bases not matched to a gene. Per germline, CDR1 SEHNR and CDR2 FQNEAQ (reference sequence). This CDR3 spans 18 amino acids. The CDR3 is CASSLGSGAISGANVLTF. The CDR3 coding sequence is TGTGCCAGCAGCTTAGGGAGCGGGGCAATCTCTGGGGCCAACGTCCTGACTTTC.

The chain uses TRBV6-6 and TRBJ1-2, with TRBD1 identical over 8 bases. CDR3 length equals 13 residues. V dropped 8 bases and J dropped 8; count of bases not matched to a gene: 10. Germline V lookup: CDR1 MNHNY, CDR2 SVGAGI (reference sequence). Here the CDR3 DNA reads TGTGCCAGCTCAGACAGGGGAATGGAAGGCTACACCTTC. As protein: CASSDRGMEGYTF.